Listed below are T cell receptor beta chains from one sample, sequenced in a study of blood T cell repertoires in COVID-19. This table comes from immunoSEQ multiplex PCR, and its TCRdb copy is limited to in-frame clones, with some not included. The sample shows approximately 470,000 clones, around 90% of them seen only once. What was sequenced was PBMCs or T cells enriched from blood (not recorded which). These receptors came from a woman aged 18-30 years who had recovered from COVID-19. CDR3s include the opening cysteine and the closing phenylalanine or tryptophan. D genes are given only for firm matches. Clone size, where shown, is once, few, many, or a class for clones that have expanded.

d_gene,v_gene,j_gene,abundance,CDR3nt,CDR3aa
.,TRBV30,TRBJ1-6,.,TGTGCCTGGGAGCGGGAATCACCCCTCCACTTT,CAWERESPLHF
TRBD1,TRBV7-7,TRBJ1-1,.,TGTGCTAGCAGCCCGGGACAGGGAACTGAAGCTTTCTTT,CASSPGQGTEAFF
.,TRBV28,TRBJ1-2,once,TGTGCCAGCAGTTTACATCGCGGAGGGATTATGGGCTACACCTTC,CASSLHRGGIMGYTF
TRBD1,TRBV7-3,TRBJ1-1,.,TGTGCCAGCAGCACGACAGGGGCAAACACTGAAGCTTTCTTT,CASSTTGANTEAFF
TRBD2,TRBV5-1,TRBJ2-5,.,TGCGCCAGCAGCTCGGGCCTAGCGGGGGGCCGGGGTATAGAGACCCAGTACTTC,CASSSGLAGGRGIETQYF
TRBD1,TRBV24-1,TRBJ2-3,.,TGTGCCACCAGTGACCCGGGACAGGGCACAGATACGCAGTATTTT,CATSDPGQGTDTQYF
.,TRBV21-1,TRBJ1-2,.,TGTGCCAGCAGCAACCGGGGGACTTTTTATGGCTACACCTTC,CASSNRGTFYGYTF
TRBD1,TRBV18,TRBJ1-1,.,TGTGCCAGCTCCTTCGACAGGGCTGGCACTGAAGCTTTCTTT,CASSFDRAGTEAFF
TRBD1,TRBV7-8,TRBJ1-5,.,TGTGCCAGCAGCATAGAGGGGGCTCTATTTCGTCAGCCCCAGCATTTT,CASSIEGALFRQPQHF
.,TRBV5-1,TRBJ2-5,once,TGCGCCAGCAGCTTTAGGAGGTTCCAAGAGACCCAGTACTTC,CASSFRRFQETQYF
.,TRBV25-1,TRBJ1-5,.,TGTGCCACCCGGCAGGGAAATCAGCCCCAGCATTTT,CATRQGNQPQHF
.,TRBV12-3/TRBV12-4,TRBJ1-2,.,TGTGCCAGCAGTCCGGACCGGGGCTATGGCTACACCTTC,CASSPDRGYGYTF
.,TRBV6-5,TRBJ1-2,.,TGTGCCAGCAGTCCCCGGGTAGGATCTTTCTATGGCTACACCTTC,CASSPRVGSFYGYTF
.,TRBV14,TRBJ2-5,.,TGTGCCAGCAGCCAAGCATTCCAGACCCAGTACTTC,CASSQAFQTQYF
.,TRBV7-3,TRBJ1-5,.,TGTGCCAGCAGCTCAATGGGGCAGGGGCCTTATAGCAATCAGCCCCAGCATTTT,CASSSMGQGPYSNQPQHF
TRBD1,TRBV3-1/TRBV3-2,TRBJ1-2,once,TGTGCCAGCAGCCAAGGTGGCGACAGGGCGGCGAGGGGCTACACCTTC,CASSQGGDRAARGYTF
TRBD2,TRBV7-8,TRBJ2-1,.,TGTGCCAGCAGCTCTGCCGATAGCGGGGGCTTCCTCCCCAATGAGCAGTTCTTC,CASSSADSGGFLPNEQFF
.,TRBV3-1/TRBV3-2,TRBJ2-7,once,TGTGCCAGCAGCCCCGGGCTGGACAGAGACTACGAGCAGTACTTC,CASSPGLDRDYEQYF
.,TRBV5-6,TRBJ2-7,.,TGTGCCAGCAGCCCAGGGTTGGGCTCCTACGAGCAGTACTTC,CASSPGLGSYEQYF
TRBD1,TRBV9,TRBJ2-1,once,TGTGCCAGCAGCGTAGGAACAGGGGTCTACAATGAGCAGTTCTTC,CASSVGTGVYNEQFF
.,TRBV10-2,TRBJ1-2,.,TGCGCCAGCAGTGCCCGACAGTTATTGGGGCGCTCAGCTAACTATGGCTACACCTTC,CASSARQLLGRSANYGYTF
.,TRBV12-1,TRBJ2-7,.,TGTGCCAGGACACGACTAGCGGGTCTACACTACGAGCAGTACTTC,CARTRLAGLHYEQYF
.,TRBV6-6,TRBJ1-6,once,TGTGCCAGCAGGGCCTGGGGGGAGTCCTCACCCCTCCACTTT,CASRAWGESSPLHF
TRBD2,TRBV7-2,TRBJ2-5,few,TGTGCCAGCAGCCCCCACACTAGCGCGGGGACCCAGTACTTC,CASSPHTSAGTQYF
.,TRBV10-3,TRBJ1-1,.,TGTGCCATCAGTGAGTATGGCAGGGGGAACACTGAAGCTTTCTTT,CAISEYGRGNTEAFF
TRBD2,TRBV2,TRBJ2-7,.,TGTGCCAGCAGTGGACTAGCGGCCTACGAGCAGTACTTC,CASSGLAAYEQYF
.,TRBV30,TRBJ1-2,.,TGTGCCTGGAGTTTTTCGGTCGGAGTCTATGGCTACACCTTC,CAWSFSVGVYGYTF
.,TRBV27,TRBJ1-6,.,TGTGCCAGCAGTTTGGGCGAAGGGGGTGAAAATTCACCCCTCCACTTT,CASSLGEGGENSPLHF
TRBD1,TRBV3-1/TRBV3-2,TRBJ1-1,.,TGTGCCAGCAGCCAAGAACAGGGGACGGGGAACACTGAAGCTTTCTTT,CASSQEQGTGNTEAFF
.,TRBV9,TRBJ1-1,.,TGTGCCAGCAGCGTACAGGGGAACACTGAAGCTTTCTTT,CASSVQGNTEAFF
.,TRBV28,TRBJ1-4,.,TGTGCCAGCAGTCCGAACCCTCGACTCGGGGGTGAAAAACTGTTTTTT,CASSPNPRLGGEKLFF
.,TRBV27,TRBJ1-3,.,TGTGCCAGCAGGGGGCTGAGCTCTGGAAACACCATATATTTT,CASRGLSSGNTIYF
.,TRBV21-1,TRBJ1-2,few,TGTGCCAGCAGGCCCCCAATCGGACAGACCTATGGCTACACCTTC,CASRPPIGQTYGYTF
TRBD1,TRBV11-2,TRBJ1-2,few,TGTGCCAGCAGCTTCAGAGGCAGGGGGCGTACTAACTATGGCTACACCTTC,CASSFRGRGRTNYGYTF
.,TRBV7-9,TRBJ2-3,.,TGTGCCAGCAGCTTAGCGCAGGGGAATACGCAGTATTTT,CASSLAQGNTQYF
.,TRBV2,TRBJ1-5,.,TGTGCCAGCAATCAAGCGAGAACGGGCAATCAGCCCCAGCATTTT,CASNQARTGNQPQHF
TRBD1,TRBV5-4,TRBJ1-1,.,TGTGCCAGCAGCCCGACAGGGGCATGGCGCACTGAAGCTTTCTTT,CASSPTGAWRTEAFF
.,TRBV27,TRBJ1-1,.,TGTGCCAGCAACCCCGGTGGGGGCATGAACACTGAAGCTTTCTTT,CASNPGGGMNTEAFF
.,TRBV6-5,TRBJ1-5,.,TGTGCCAGCAGTTCGGGGGGCAATCAGCCCCAGCATTTT,CASSSGGNQPQHF
.,TRBV5-1,TRBJ1-2,.,TGCGCCAGCAGCTTGGTCGCAACAGGCGGCTACACCTTC,CASSLVATGGYTF
.,TRBV2,TRBJ1-1,.,TGTGCCAGTCTCCCGCAGGGCTCCGACACTGAAGCTTTCTTT,CASLPQGSDTEAFF
.,TRBV2,TRBJ2-3,.,TGTGCCAGCAGGCTGGACTTCACAGATACGCAGTATTTT,CASRLDFTDTQYF
.,TRBV27,TRBJ2-2,.,TGTGCCAGCAGTTCGTCCCGGTCGGGGTTCGGCGGGGAGCTGTTTTTT,CASSSSRSGFGGELFF
.,TRBV5-1,TRBJ2-7,.,TGCGCCAGCAGCTTGGCAGGTAACGAGCAGTACTTC,CASSLAGNEQYF
TRBD1,TRBV6-5,TRBJ1-1,.,TGTGCCAGCAGCCGGGACAGCCGCTACACTGAAGCTTTCTTT,CASSRDSRYTEAFF
TRBD2,TRBV7-8,TRBJ2-1,.,TGTGCCAGCAGCCTAGATACTAGCGGGGGGGCCAATGAGCAGTTCTTC,CASSLDTSGGANEQFF
TRBD1,TRBV27,TRBJ1-6,.,TGTGCCAGCAGTTTATTTGTCAGGGGGAATTCACCCCTCCACTTT,CASSLFVRGNSPLHF
.,TRBV28,TRBJ1-1,.,TGTGCCAGCAGAAGTGGTGGGACTGGGGCCACTGAAGCTTTCTTT,CASRSGGTGATEAFF